The 26 T cell receptor beta chains listed next were all sequenced from one sample in a study of a mutant IDH1 vaccine in newly diagnosed glioma. What these receptors recognize is not known. Method: immunoSEQ multiplex PCR; TCRdb's copy keeps in-frame clones and lacks some. The sample holds 40,000 to 45,000 clones, under 90% seen once. Time point reported: week 35, safety follow-up. The study gave 300 ug of mutant IDH1 20-mer peptide per vaccine dose, with topical imiquimod. The specimen was PBMCs, collected from a glioma patient whose treatment included an IDH1 peptide vaccine. The receptors stem from a woman in her 40s with glioma. Some clones in this sample may be carry-over from other donors' samples.

This chain links TRBV15 with TRBJ1-3; D is uncertain. This CDR3 region has 13 residues. Trimming shortened V by 3 bases and J by 11 bases, and 14 bases separated the two germline ends. Per the germline V gene, CDR1 is LNHNV and CDR2 is YYDKDF (reference sequence). The CDR3 is CATSSNKVYPIYF. Here the CDR3 DNA reads TGTGCCACCAGCAGCAATAAGGTGTATCCCATATATTTT. Full variable domain (outside the CDR3, taken from reference TRBV15 and TRBJ1-3): DAMVIQNPRYQVTQFGKPVTLSCSQTLNHNVMYWYQQKSSQAPKLLFHYYDKDFNNEADTPDNFQSRRPNTSFCFLDIRSPGLGDTAMYLCATSSNKVYPIYFGEGSWLTVV.

A few counts support this clone. This chain joins TRBV18 and TRBJ1-1, with D perhaps TRBD1 (6 bases). This CDR3 contains 14 residues. Germline CDR1 reads KGHSH; CDR2 reads LQKENI. The V end was cut by 3 bases, the J end by 7 bases, with 15 bases between. CDR3 protein: CASSPFAGTIEAFF. The CDR3 DNA reads TGTGCCAGCTCACCCTTCGCAGGGACAATTGAAGCTTTCTTT.

The chain employs TRBV2 and TRBJ2-4, with D maybe TRBD1 (6 bases). The V gene's germline CDR1 is SNHLY and CDR2 FYNNEI. V was clipped by 2 bases and J by 1 base, with 15 bases between them. There are 17 residues in the CDR3. The CDR3 DNA sequence: TGTGCCAGCAGTGAATGGGGCCGAACAGGGGCCAAAAACATTCAGTACTTC. Translating it yields CASSEWGRTGAKNIQYF.

This clone was picked up one time. The DNA for the CDR3 is TGTGCCAGCAGCTCATTAACTCGACTAGCGGCCGGCACAGATACGCAGTATTTT. Its translation is CASSSLTRLAAGTDTQYF. The chain has TRBV7-2 and TRBJ2-3; 9 nucleotides line up with TRBD2. Germline CDR1 and CDR2: SGHTA and FQGNSA. This CDR3 spans 18 amino acids. The trim removed 4 bases at V and 1 base at J, leaving 12 bases unmatched. The variable domain in full, with the rest retrieved from reference TRBV7-2 and TRBJ2-3, is GAGVSQSPSNKVTEKGKDVELRCDPISGHTALYWYRQSLGQGLEFLIYFQGNSAPDKSGLPSDRFSAERTGGSVSTLTIQRTQQEDSAVYLCASSSLTRLAAGTDTQYFGPGTRLTVL.

Within the sample, this clone is medium-sized (0.01 to 0.1%). The chain carries TRBV29-1 and TRBJ1-1; D may be TRBD1 (5 bases). The CDR3 contains 12 residues. Trimming pared 6 bases from V and 4 bases from J, leaving 12 bases between. The germline CDR1 and CDR2 sequences are SQVTM and ANQGSEA. Here the CDR3 reads CSVLTGGTEAFF. CDR3 bases: TGCAGCGTCCTCACAGGAGGCACTGAAGCTTTCTTT. Together with reference TRBV29-1 and TRBJ1-1, the CDR3 gives the full variable domain: SAVISQKPSRDICQRGTSLTIQCQVDSQVTMMFWYRQQPGQSLTLIATANQGSEATYESGFVIDKFPISRPNLTFSTLTVSNMSPEDSSIYLCSVLTGGTEAFFGQGTRLTVV.

J is TRBJ2-7 and V is TRBV7-6; 8 nucleotides align to TRBD2. Per the germline V gene, CDR1 is SGHVS and CDR2 is FNYEAQ. The CDR3 contains 15 residues. Trimming took 2 bases from V and 3 from J; bases not matched to a gene: 6. The CDR3 DNA is TGTGCCAGCAGCTTACGAAGCGGGAGTAGCTACGAGCAGTACTTC. It translates to CASSLRSGSSYEQYF.

This clone was picked up one time. The rearrangement links TRBV14 to TRBJ2-3, with 12 bases matching TRBD2. The V gene's germline CDR1 is SGHDN and CDR2 FVKESK. Losses at the gene ends were 2 bases for V and 4 bases for J; bases not matched to a gene: 4. This CDR3 is built from 16 residues. The CDR3 loop is CASSQLGLAGSDTQYF. CDR3 DNA sequence: TGTGCCAGCAGCCAACTCGGACTAGCGGGATCAGATACGCAGTATTTT.

The chain is built from TRBV6-6 and TRBJ2-3, with a tentative D call TRBD2 (5 bases). Germline values: CDR1 MNHNY, CDR2 SVGAGI (reference sequence). This CDR3 comprises 14 residues. V was shortened by 2 bases and J by 4 bases, with 10 bases between the two germline ends. The CDR3 coding sequence is TGTGCCAGCAGTTACAAGGACTCAGCAGATACGCAGTATTTT. Translated: CASSYKDSADTQYF.

This CDR3 is CSAVGRGEYQETQYF. In DNA, the CDR3 is TGCAGCGCCGTGGGACGGGGGGAGTACCAAGAGACCCAGTACTTC. The chain uses TRBV29-1 and TRBJ2-5, with TRBD2 identical over 7 bases. Trimming removed 7 bases from V and 0 bases from J; junction bases left unmatched: 11. CDR1 SQVTM and CDR2 ANQGSEA come from the germline V gene. The CDR3 totals 15 residues. The full variable domain, with the rest looked up from reference TRBV29-1 and TRBJ2-5, is SAVISQKPSRDICQRGTSLTIQCQVDSQVTMMFWYRQQPGQSLTLIATANQGSEATYESGFVIDKFPISRPNLTFSTLTVSNMSPEDSSIYLCSAVGRGEYQETQYFGPGTRLLVL.

This clone appeared a single time. The CDR3 here is CASSAGELAGLARRNEQFF. CDR3 bases: TGTGCCAGCAGCGCCGGGGAACTAGCGGGATTGGCTAGGCGGAATGAGCAGTTCTTC. The chain joins TRBV4-2 to TRBJ2-1; TRBD2 aligns across 10 bases. The CDR3 covers 19 residues. In germline, CDR1 is LGHNA, CDR2 YNFKEQ. V shed 5 bases, J shed 7 bases, and the junction held 20 bases outside the gene matches.

The V call is TRBV7-3, the J call TRBJ2-2; D may be TRBD2 (5 bases). Germline-derived CDR1 and CDR2 are SGHTA and FQGTGA. The V end was cut by 5 bases, the J end by 7 bases, with 5 bases between. The length of the CDR3 is 11 residues. CDR3 loop: CASSAGGELFF. CDR3 sequence (DNA): TGTGCCAGCAGCGCGGGCGGGGAGCTGTTTTTT.

This chain joins TRBV9 and TRBJ2-1; D is unclear. Germline CDR1 and CDR2: SGDLS and YYNGEE. V was cut by 2 bases and J by 0 bases, with 9 bases left in between. There are 15 residues in the CDR3. The CDR3 spells CASSVGAPSYNEQFF. In DNA form, the CDR3 reads TGTGCCAGCAGCGTTGGAGCCCCCTCCTACAATGAGCAGTTCTTC.

The chain uses TRBV7-9 and TRBJ1-1; perhaps TRBD1 as D (6 bases). The CDR3 covers 13 residues. V lost 7 bases and J 3 bases, leaving 12 bases between the germline ends. Germline V gene lookup returns CDR1 SEHNR and CDR2 FQNEAQ (reference sequence). The CDR3 coding sequence is TGTGCCAGCATCCTGGGGGGGCACACTGAAGCTTTCTTT. Translating gives CASILGGHTEAFF.

The V gene is TRBV5-4, the J gene TRBJ1-6, with D perhaps TRBD1 (5 bases). The germline gives CDR1 SGHNT, CDR2 YYREEE (reference sequence). The CDR3 spans 14 residues. Trimming removed 0 bases from V and 12 bases from J, with 13 bases in between. CDR3 bases: TGTGCCAGCAGCTTGGCCGGGGGGAGACGACCCCTCCACTTT. It encodes CASSLAGGRRPLHF. Using reference TRBV5-4 and TRBJ1-6 for the parts outside the CDR3, the full variable domain is ETGVTQSPTHLIKTRGQQVTLRCSSQSGHNTVSWYQQALGQGPQFIFQYYREEENGRGNFPPRFSGLQFPNYSSELNVNALELDDSALYLCASSLAGGRRPLHFGNGTRLTVT.

V gene TRBV6-1 combines with J gene TRBJ1-5; no reliable D call. The V gene's germline CDR1 is MNHNS and CDR2 SASEGT. The germline V and J ends were trimmed by 0 bases and 0 bases, with 21 bases remaining between them. The CDR3 sequence is 20 residues long. CDR3 bases: TGTGCCAGCAGTGAAGCTTTATTCGGGCGCCGGGTCGGTAGCAATCAGCCCCAGCATTTT. Its protein product is CASSEALFGRRVGSNQPQHF.

This chain uses TRBV5-4 with TRBJ2-5; D is perhaps TRBD2 (6 bases). The CDR3 is 15 amino acids. V was shortened by 3 bases and J by 0 bases, with 12 bases between the two germline ends. Germline lookup yields CDR1 SGHNT and CDR2 YYREEE (reference sequence). Here the CDR3 reads CASSSGLPYQETQYF. The DNA for the CDR3 is TGTGCCAGCAGCTCAGGACTACCGTACCAAGAGACCCAGTACTTC.

The chain couples TRBV5-6 to TRBJ1-5; 7 positions match TRBD1. This CDR3 spans 15 amino acids. From germline, CDR1 is SGHDT and CDR2 YYEEEE. V lost 4 bases to trimming and J lost 4 bases; unmatched junction nucleotides: 8. CDR3 DNA sequence: TGTGCCAGCAGCCTGACAGGGACGGTGAATCAGCCCCAGCATTTT. It specifies CASSLTGTVNQPQHF. Full variable domain (missing parts from reference TRBV5-6 and TRBJ1-5): DAGVTQSPTHLIKTRGQQVTLRCSPKSGHDTVSWYQQALGQGPQFIFQYYEEEERQRGNFPDRFSGHQFPNYSSELNVNALLLGDSALYLCASSLTGTVNQPQHFGDGTRLSIL.

The chain has TRBV5-1 and TRBJ2-3; 8 positions agree with TRBD1. Germline loops: CDR1 SGHRS, CDR2 YFSETQ. J was trimmed by 5 bases and V by 4 bases; bases with no gene match: 12. This CDR3 is built from 16 residues. The CDR3: CASSTSRTGREDTQYF. The CDR3 region has the DNA TGCGCCAGCAGCACTTCGAGGACAGGGAGAGAAGATACGCAGTATTTT.

The gene calls are TRBV6-6 and TRBJ1-6, with D uncertain. CDR1 is MNHNY and CDR2 is SVGAGI in the germline V gene (reference sequence). The CDR3 runs to 13 residues. Between the trimmed V and J ends, which lost 5 bases and 6 bases, there was a span of 8 bases. The CDR3 DNA is TGTGCCAGCAGTCCCTTAACTAATTCACCCCTCCACTTT. It is translated as CASSPLTNSPLHF.

The V and J genes are TRBV28 and TRBJ2-5; the D is unclear. Trimming took off 2 bases at V and 4 bases at J, with 11 bases between the two ends. The CDR3 contains 14 residues. Germline values: CDR1 MDHEN, CDR2 SYDVKM. The CDR3 DNA is TGTGCCAGCAGTTTACAGTGGGTTGGAGAGACCCAGTACTTC. It translates to CASSLQWVGETQYF.

This clone was observed a few times. The V and J genes are TRBV29-1 and TRBJ1-2; D may be TRBD1 (5 bases). CDR1 is SQVTM and CDR2 is ANQGSEA in the germline V gene. Trimming removed 1 base from V and 8 bases from J, with 11 bases in between. The CDR3 consists of 12 residues. The CDR3 nucleotides read TGCAGCGTTGAAGCAGGGCGACGCGGCTACACCTTC. Translated: CSVEAGRRGYTF.

The sample holds a few counts of this clone. The J gene is TRBJ2-7, the V gene TRBV5-1; 13 positions agree with TRBD2. The CDR3 consists of 18 residues. The J segment lost 2 bases and the V segment lost 2 bases, leaving 10 bases of the junction unmatched. The germline CDR1 and CDR2 sequences are SGHRS and YFSETQ. The CDR3 sequence: CASSLFGTSGAETYEQYF. CDR3 DNA: TGCGCCAGCAGCTTATTCGGGACTAGCGGGGCCGAGACCTACGAGCAGTACTTC.

This chain links TRBV2 with TRBJ2-4; TRBD1 might be the D (6 bases). CDR1 SNHLY and CDR2 FYNNEI come from the germline V gene. The length of the CDR3 is 15 residues. Trimming took off 1 base at V and 2 bases at J, with 9 bases between the two ends. The CDR3 loop reads CASSEEQGSKNIQYF. DNA of the CDR3: TGTGCCAGCAGTGAAGAGCAGGGGTCCAAAAACATTCAGTACTTC.

This clone turned up a few times. The gene calls are TRBV7-2 and TRBJ1-5; D uncertain. CDR1 is SGHTA and CDR2 is FQGNSA in the germline V gene. The CDR3 runs 13 residues. Trimming cost V 5 bases and J 7 bases, with 12 bases left between them. The CDR3, as DNA: TGTGCCAGCAGCCCAAGCCGTACGCAGCCCCAGCATTTT. This codes for CASSPSRTQPQHF.

This sequence joins TRBV7-3 and TRBJ2-1; 9 bases map to TRBD2. The ends lost 0 bases at V and 4 bases at J; junction bases unmatched: 4. The CDR3 spans 16 residues. The V gene's germline CDR1 is SGHTA and CDR2 FQGTGA. CDR3 DNA: TGTGCCAGCAGCTTAACGGCGGGAGGGTTTTACAATGAGCAGTTCTTC. Protein product: CASSLTAGGFYNEQFF.

The gene calls are TRBV29-1 and TRBJ2-5, with TRBD1 matching over 8 bases. The CDR3 loop spans 14 amino acids. The junction had 8 bases not matched to a gene; V was cut back by 7 bases and J by 1 base. Germline V gene lookup returns CDR1 SQVTM and CDR2 ANQGSEA. CDR3 sequence (DNA): TGCAGCGGGCGACAGGGGTGGGGCCAAGAGACCCAGTACTTC. This codes for CSGRQGWGQETQYF.